Below, 14 T cell receptor beta chains from the same sample are listed, as sequenced in a study of somatic mutations in cytotoxic T cells in rheumatoid arthritis. Measured with immunoSEQ multiplex PCR; TCRdb has only the in-frame clones, and not every one. The table has 20,000 or so clones, 75% to 85% seen once. Sequencing was performed on CD8+ T cells sorted from blood. Receptors originate from an adult with rheumatoid arthritis.

The chain has TRBV27 and TRBJ2-5, with 7 positions matching TRBD1. The CDR3 is 13 amino acids. Germline assignment: CDR1 MNHEY and CDR2 SMNVEV (reference sequence). The trim removed 7 bases at V and 5 bases at J, leaving 7 bases unmatched. The CDR3, as DNA: TGTGCCAGCACCCATAGAGGGGGCGAGACCCAGTACTTC. Encoded protein: CASTHRGGETQYF.

The chain has TRBV6-4 and TRBJ2-5; D is unclear. The CDR3 spans 14 residues. The ends were cut back, 2 bases at V and 1 base at J, with 8 bases in the middle. CDR1 is MRHNA and CDR2 is SNTAGT in the germline V gene. The CDR3 region has the DNA TGTGCCAGCAGTGACGTGGACCGCCAAGAGACCCAGTACTTC. Its translation: CASSDVDRQETQYF.

J is TRBJ1-2 and V is TRBV5-1; 8 nucleotides agree with TRBD1. Germline assignment: CDR1 SGHRS and CDR2 YFSETQ. With V trimmed by 5 bases and J by 6 bases, 6 bases remained unmatched. CDR3 length: 13 amino acids. CDR3 loop: CASSSDRADGYTF. The CDR3 nucleotides are TGCGCCAGCAGTTCGGACAGGGCCGATGGCTACACCTTC.

This clone was detected a few times. This chain connects TRBV2 to TRBJ2-7; TRBD2 matches 8 bases. CDR1 and CDR2 (germline): SNHLY, FYNNEI. There are 14 residues in the CDR3. V lost 3 bases, J lost 3 bases, and 4 bases stayed unmatched. The DNA of the CDR3 is TGTGCCAGCAGTGATGGCGGGGGGCACTACGAGCAGTACTTC. This codes for CASSDGGGHYEQYF. The full variable domain, its missing parts supplied by reference TRBV2 and TRBJ2-7, is EPEVTQTPSHQVTQMGQEVILRCVPISNHLYFYWYRQILGQKVEFLVSFYNNEISEKSEIFDDQFSVERPDGSNFTLKIRSTKLEDSAMYFCASSDGGGHYEQYFGPGTRLTVT.

This chain connects TRBV29-1 to TRBJ1-2; no clear D. Germline CDR1 SQVTM, CDR2 ANQGSEA. CDR3 length equals 12 residues. Trimming stripped 1 base from V and 7 bases from J, with 10 bases between. The CDR3: CSVEGGEVGYTF. CDR3 DNA sequence: TGCAGCGTTGAAGGTGGTGAGGTTGGCTACACCTTC.

This chain links TRBV11-2 with TRBJ2-1; D may correspond to TRBD1 or TRBD2 (5 bases each). CDR3 length: 15 residues. The V gene's germline CDR1 is SGHAT and CDR2 FQNNGV. Trimming took off 1 base at V and 4 bases at J, with 11 bases between the two ends. This CDR3 is CASSLGGSLYNEQFF. The CDR3 nucleotides read TGTGCCAGCAGCTTAGGGGGGAGCTTATACAATGAGCAGTTCTTC.

This chain uses TRBV29-1 with TRBJ2-3; 15 bases agree with TRBD2. The CDR3 is 20 amino acids. Germline V gene sequence: CDR1 SQVTM, CDR2 ANQGSEA. The trim removed 6 bases at V and 7 bases at J, leaving 23 bases unmatched. CDR3 nucleotide sequence: TGCAGCGTCGCGGGACGTATGGGACTAGCGGGAGGAGGGGGCACTTATACGCAGTATTTT. Residues: CSVAGRMGLAGGGGTYTQYF.

The chain is built from TRBV27 and TRBJ2-5; TRBD2 might be the D (6 bases). V was pared by 5 bases and J by 0 bases, with 16 bases between. The CDR3 is made up of 16 amino acids. The germline CDR1 and CDR2 sequences are MNHEY and SMNVEV (reference sequence). In DNA form, the CDR3 reads TGTGCCAGCAGTGGGCGGTCGGAGGGCCACCAAGAGACCCAGTACTTC. Translated, it gives CASSGRSEGHQETQYF.

V usage is TRBV7-8 and J usage is TRBJ2-3; D is tentatively TRBD1 or TRBD2 (5 bases each). The CDR3 is 15 residues long. CDR1 and CDR2 from the germline V gene are SGHVS and FQNEAQ. The V end was cut by 5 bases, the J end by 4 bases, with 16 bases between. CDR3 DNA: TGTGCCAGCAGCGGGCCTGGGGCCGGGGCAGATACGCAGTATTTT. Residues: CASSGPGAGADTQYF.

The CDR3 coding sequence is TGTGCCGTACCTGGTGTGCGCGCCGTCTCCTACAATGAGCAGTTCTTC. This sequence encodes CAVPGVRAVSYNEQFF. The gene calls are TRBV21-1 and TRBJ2-1; TRBD2 is the table's D call and was not checked against the DNA. TRBV21-1 constitutes a pseudogene. This CDR3 has 16 amino acids.

This chain joins TRBV19 and TRBJ1-1, with 7 bases fitting TRBD1. CDR1 is LNHDA, CDR2 SQIVND, per germline (reference sequence). V was pared by 1 base and J by 11 bases, with 13 bases of the junction left unmatched. CDR3 length equals 15 residues. CDR3 region: CASSIVAQGWFGAFF. The CDR3 region has the DNA TGTGCCAGTAGTATAGTGGCACAGGGGTGGTTTGGGGCTTTCTTT.

V usage is TRBV4-1 and J usage is TRBJ2-1; 11 nucleotides align to TRBD2. Germline V CDR1 and CDR2: MGHRA, YSYEKL. The CDR3 is 15 amino acids. J was trimmed by 8 bases and V by 4 bases; bases with no gene match: 7. The CDR3 loop is CASSPTSGTGDEQFF. CDR3 DNA: TGCGCCAGCAGCCCGACTAGCGGGACTGGTGATGAGCAGTTCTTC.

The chain couples TRBV5-6 to TRBJ1-5; D might be TRBD1 (5 bases). The CDR3 contains 19 residues. Germline-derived CDR1 and CDR2 are SGHDT and YYEEEE. Deletions cut 0 bases from V and 0 bases from J, with 19 bases between. Here the CDR3 DNA reads TGTGCCAGCAGCTTGGGGGGGGTTGGAGGGATATATAGCAATCAGCCCCAGCATTTT. This translates into CASSLGGVGGIYSNQPQHF.

The rearrangement links TRBV13 to TRBJ1-2; D gene unclear. In germline, CDR1 is PRHDT, CDR2 FYEKMQ (reference sequence). Trimming removed 4 bases from V and 4 bases from J, with 22 bases in between. The CDR3 sequence is 17 residues long. The CDR3 loop reads CASSSRGADARTYGYTF. CDR3 DNA: TGTGCCAGCAGCTCCCGCGGAGCGGACGCGCGGACCTATGGCTACACCTTC.